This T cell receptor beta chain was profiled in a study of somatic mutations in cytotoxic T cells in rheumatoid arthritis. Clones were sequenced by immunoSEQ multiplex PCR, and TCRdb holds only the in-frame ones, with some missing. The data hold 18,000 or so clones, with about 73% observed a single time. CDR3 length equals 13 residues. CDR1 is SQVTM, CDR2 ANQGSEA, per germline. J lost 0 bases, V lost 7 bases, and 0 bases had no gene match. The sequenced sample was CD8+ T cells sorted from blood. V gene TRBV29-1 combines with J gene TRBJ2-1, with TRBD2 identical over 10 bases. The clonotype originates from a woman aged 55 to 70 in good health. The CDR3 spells CSASGSSYNEQFF. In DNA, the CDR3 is TGCAGCGCTAGCGGGAGCTCCTACAATGAGCAGTTCTTC.